This T cell receptor beta chain was captured in a study of blood T cell repertoires in COVID-19. Study-level information: The samples span acute and convalescent COVID-19 from the United States, Italy and Spain. Sample material is recorded as cDNA or gDNA derived from T cells, B-cell-depleted T cells, or PBMCs.

This CDR3 comprises 16 residues. The germline V gene encodes CDR1 MNHNY and CDR2 SVGAGI (reference sequence). Trimming took off 4 bases at V and 0 bases at J, with 13 bases between the two ends. In the authors' workflow: Reference gene primer amplification gave nucleated cell count estimates. Repertoires were generated with immunoSEQ multiplex PCR, while TCRdb's copy carries only in-frame clones and drops some. V, J and clone size were drawn from that table, and D and trimming were deduced from the DNA. The table has fewer than 85,000 clones, roughly four fifths seen once. This clone was observed once.

The origin of this receptor is a human donor in a cohort sampled during active COVID-19. The chain is built from TRBV6-6 and TRBJ2-1; D may be TRBD1 (6 bases). Material for sequencing was peripheral blood. CDR3 sequence (DNA): TGTGCCAGCAGTTCCTCACAGGGATACTCCTACAATGAGCAGTTCTTC. Protein product: CASSSSQGYSYNEQFF.